Sequencing of this T cell receptor (beta chain) was carried out in a study of blood T cell repertoires in COVID-19. Study information: There were acute and convalescent COVID-19 samples, and they came from the United States, Italy and Spain. From T cells, B-cell-depleted T cells, or PBMCs came the material, which was cDNA or gDNA.

As processed by the authors: Cell counts per sample came from amplifying reference gene primers. Repertoires were generated with immunoSEQ multiplex PCR, while TCRdb's copy carries only in-frame clones and drops some. V and J calls plus clone size are reproduced from that table; the DNA served to infer D and trimming. Of around 220,000 clones detected, about 91% appear once; the ten largest clones hold more than 1.4%. Sequenced sample: peripheral blood. The TCR sequence derives from a man between 18 and 29 years old with active or convalescent COVID-19.

In DNA, the CDR3 is TGTGCCAGCAGCTTGCAGGGACAGGGGGCGCATGGCTACACCTTC. This gives the protein CASSLQGQGAHGYTF. The V and J genes are TRBV7-9 and TRBJ1-2; 12 bases map to TRBD1. The V and J ends lost 3 bases and 6 bases, in that order; junction bases with no gene match: 5. CDR1 and CDR2 from the germline V gene are SEHNR and FQNEAQ (reference sequence). CDR3 length: 15 amino acids.